The 13 T cell receptor beta chains below all came from one sample that was sequenced in a study of blood T cells in healthy people across ages. Primed by a sample-barcoded 5' primer and a J-beta primer mix, a second PCR proceeded for about 7 to 12 cycles. TCRdb re-analysed the 5' RACE reads in MiXCR, keeping a single row per CDR3 protein. The table includes about 650,000 distinct CDR3 sequences, 32% detected once. Sequenced: blood. The receptors come from a woman aged 80 or older in good health.

This clonotype was picked up one time. This sequence joins TRBV3-1 and TRBJ2-1; D is possibly TRBD2 (6 bases). CDR3 length: 13 residues. Trimming left V 4 bases short and J 7 bases short, with 11 bases between. Germline V gives CDR1 LGHDT, CDR2 YNNKEL (reference sequence). CDR3 loop: CASSPTEGNEQFF. In DNA, the CDR3 is TGTGCCAGCAGCCCTACGGAGGGAAATGAGCAGTTCTTC.

This clonotype was observed many times. J is TRBJ2-1 and V is TRBV18; D gene uncertain. V was trimmed by 2 bases and J by 0 bases, leaving 11 bases between them. This CDR3 contains 16 residues. Germline V CDR1 and CDR2: KGHSH, LQKENI. The CDR3 DNA is TGTGCCAGCTCACCAGCAGCGTTTAGCTCCTACAATGAGCAGTTCTTC. Encoded protein: CASSPAAFSSYNEQFF.

There are many counts of this clonotype. The V call is TRBV12-3 or TRBV12-4, the J call TRBJ2-1; D is perhaps TRBD2 (6 bases). Trimming cost V 2 bases and J 0 bases, with 26 bases left between them. This CDR3 is built from 21 residues. In DNA form, the CDR3 reads TGTGCCAGCAGTTTATATTACCCATCGCGCGGGACTGGGGTCTCCTACAATGAGCAGTTCTTC. Its protein is CASSLYYPSRGTGVSYNEQFF.

The table lists this clonotype with many counts. This chain uses TRBV6-5 with TRBJ2-3; weak D call: TRBD1 (5 bases). Trimming pared 0 bases from V and 7 bases from J, leaving 14 bases between. Per germline, CDR1 MNHEY and CDR2 SVGAGI. This CDR3 contains 15 residues. The CDR3 is CASSYSRDGAHTQYF. DNA of the CDR3: TGTGCCAGCAGTTACTCGAGAGATGGGGCCCATACGCAGTATTTT.

Many counts were recorded for this clonotype. The V and J genes are TRBV12-3 or TRBV12-4 and TRBJ1-6, with D possibly being TRBD1 (5 bases). The length of the CDR3 is 13 residues. The V gene lost 8 bases and the J gene lost 7 bases, with 12 bases spanning the gap. CDR3 sequence (DNA): TGTGCCAGCGGGAGAGGGGCGAATTCACCCCTCCACTTT. It is translated as CASGRGANSPLHF.

The J gene is TRBJ2-2, the V gene TRBV19; D may be TRBD1 (6 bases). Between the trimmed V and J ends, which lost 3 bases and 3 bases, there was a span of 11 bases. The V gene's germline CDR1 is LNHDA and CDR2 SQIVND (reference sequence). This CDR3 spans 15 amino acids. The CDR3 region has the DNA TGTGCCAGTAGTATTGAGGACAGCTACACCGGGGAGCTGTTTTTT. It encodes CASSIEDSYTGELFF.

The J gene is TRBJ2-1, the V gene TRBV4-2; possible D gene TRBD2, 6 bases. Germline CDR1 is LGHNA and CDR2 is YNFKEQ. The V gene lost 0 bases and the J gene lost 7 bases, with 16 bases spanning the gap. This CDR3 is 16 amino acids long. CDR3 in DNA: TGTGCCAGCAGCCAAGACCCTAGAGGAGGGCAGAATGAGCAGTTCTTC. As protein: CASSQDPRGGQNEQFF.

This clonotype showed up many times. This chain connects TRBV18 to TRBJ2-7; possible D gene TRBD1, 5 bases. Trimming removed 2 bases at V and 2 bases at J, with 7 bases between. The CDR3 runs to 13 residues. Per the germline V gene, CDR1 is KGHSH and CDR2 is LQKENI. CDR3 region: CASSPDSPYEQYF. The CDR3 DNA is TGTGCCAGCTCACCAGACAGTCCCTACGAGCAGTACTTC.

This clonotype occurred many times. The chain has TRBV5-1 and TRBJ2-1; the D is unclear. The V end was cut by 4 bases, the J end by 0 bases, with 11 bases between. The CDR3 sequence is 15 residues long. CDR1 is SGHRS and CDR2 is YFSETQ in the germline V gene. The DNA of the CDR3 is TGCGCCAGCAGCCCCTATGAGGACTCCTACAATGAGCAGTTCTTC. Its protein is CASSPYEDSYNEQFF. The variable domain in full, completed from reference TRBV5-1 and TRBJ2-1, reads KAGVTQTPRYLIKTRGQQVTLSCSPISGHRSVSWYQQTPGQGLQFLFEYFSETQRNKGNFPGRFSGRQFSNSRSEMNVSTLELGDSALYLCASSPYEDSYNEQFFGPGTRLTVL.

This clonotype was recorded many times. This chain uses TRBV27 with TRBJ2-7; 8 bases fit TRBD1. CDR1 MNHEY and CDR2 SMNVEV come from the germline V gene (reference sequence). There are 14 residues in the CDR3. V lost 5 bases, J lost 7 bases, and 10 bases stayed unmatched. The CDR3 here is CASSTGTGHREQYF. DNA for the CDR3: TGTGCCAGCAGTACCGGGACAGGCCATAGGGAGCAGTACTTC.

This clonotype was detected many times. This may come from a read error, since a much larger clone is one base off. CDR3 in amino acids: CASSATRTGGETQYF. The DNA for the CDR3 is TGTGCCAGCAGCGCTACCCGGACAGGGGGCGAGACCCAGTACTTC. The chain is built from TRBV7-3 and TRBJ2-5; 11 bases align to TRBD1. CDR1 is SGHTA and CDR2 is FQGTGA in the germline V gene. Trimming cost V 5 bases and J 5 bases; bases outside gene matches: 7. This CDR3 contains 15 residues.

The CDR3 protein is CASSVVGARGLLNGYTF. The CDR3 DNA reads as TGTGCCAGCAGCGTAGTGGGGGCCCGCGGGCTGTTGAATGGCTACACCTTC. The chain recombines TRBV7-2 with TRBJ1-2; TRBD1 is a possible D gene (6 bases). The germline CDR1 and CDR2 sequences are SGHTA and FQGNSA. Between the trimmed V and J ends, which lost 5 bases and 6 bases, there was a span of 25 bases. CDR3 length: 17 residues.

With regard to this clonotype: It is unclear where the CDR3 begins or ends on the DNA, so no DNA is shown, and the CDR3 is as TCRdb lists it. This chain joins TRBV6-2 or TRBV6-3 and TRBJ1-1; TRBD1, the D gene given by the table, was not confirmed from the DNA. Germline lookup yields CDR1 MNHEY and CDR2 SVGEGT. The CDR3 spans 14 residues, counting both ends. The CDR3 loop is CASSSSGERTEAFF.